This T cell receptor (beta chain) was sequenced during a study of T cell responses to AZD1222 COVID-19 vaccine. Study information: Both about-4-week and about-12-week second-dose recipients were combined. Study observations and caveats: The reported proportion of spike-specific TCRs targeting unmutated variant regions was nearly half.

The table came from immunoSEQ multiplex PCR; TCRdb's copy has only in-frame clones and leaves some out. The sample has over 100,000 clones; about 93% are singletons. In the case of this clone: Its cognate antigen is unknown.

This CDR3 is 13 amino acids long. Germline loops: CDR1 SEHNR, CDR2 FQNEAQ (reference sequence). The V and J ends lost 4 bases and 4 bases respectively, with 10 bases between them. The TCR originated in an adult in good health. The rearrangement joins TRBV7-9 to TRBJ1-2; D unresolved. Source: peripheral blood, taken on day 0 of AZD1222 vaccination. As DNA, the CDR3 is TGTGCCAGCAGCTCCGACGGCCGCTATGGCTACACCTTC. Amino acids: CASSSDGRYGYTF.